This TCR beta chain was captured by sequencing in a study of shared clonotypes between healthy human individuals. With regard to this clone: The antigen is not known.

Overall study results and limits: Apart from blood, nothing was sampled; tissue repertoires likely differ. Sharing across four donors was highest in naive CD4 (approximately 5%) and lowest in memory CD8 (roughly 0.4%). The study's rarefaction showed incomplete sorted-subset sequencing despite large depth.

Original processing methods: ImmunoSEQ output lacked quality scores and full-length reads, limiting matched filtering. Profiled with immunoSEQ multiplex PCR; TCRdb holds only in-frame clones, not every one. V, J and clone size were drawn from that table, and D and trimming were deduced from the DNA. The table includes about 1,900,000 clones, approximately 94% detected once. CD45RO-negative cells were positively selected for CCR7, leaving out terminally differentiated effector memory CD45RA+ cells. Trimming removed 2 bases from V and 6 bases from J, with 4 bases in between. In germline, CDR1 is MDHEN, CDR2 SYDVKM. The CDR3 spans 12 residues.

This clonotype was sampled from a man aged 18-30 years in good health. The chain has TRBV28 and TRBJ2-2; D is unclear. Sequencing was done on a sample of naive CD8+ T cells sorted from blood. CDR3 amino acids: CASSLDPGELFF. CDR3 nucleotide sequence: TGTGCCAGCAGTTTAGACCCCGGGGAGCTGTTTTTT.